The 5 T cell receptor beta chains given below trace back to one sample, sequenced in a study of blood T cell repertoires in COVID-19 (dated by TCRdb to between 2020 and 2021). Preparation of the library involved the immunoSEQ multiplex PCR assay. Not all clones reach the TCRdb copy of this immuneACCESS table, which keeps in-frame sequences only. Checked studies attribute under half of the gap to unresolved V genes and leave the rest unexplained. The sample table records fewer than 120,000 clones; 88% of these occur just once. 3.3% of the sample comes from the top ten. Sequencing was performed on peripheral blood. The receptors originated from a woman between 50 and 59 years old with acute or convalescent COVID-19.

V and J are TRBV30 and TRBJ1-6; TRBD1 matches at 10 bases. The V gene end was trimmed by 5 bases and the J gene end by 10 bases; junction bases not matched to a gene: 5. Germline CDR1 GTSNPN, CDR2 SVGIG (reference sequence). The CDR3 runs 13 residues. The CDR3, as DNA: TGTGCCTGGGGGACAGGGGATCGATCACCCCTCCACTTT. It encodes CAWGTGDRSPLHF.

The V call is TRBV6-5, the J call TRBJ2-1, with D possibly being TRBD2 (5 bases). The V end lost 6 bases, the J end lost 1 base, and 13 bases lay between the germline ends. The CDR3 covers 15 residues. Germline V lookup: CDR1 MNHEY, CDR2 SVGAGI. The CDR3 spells CASRTGYGSYNEQFF. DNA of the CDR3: TGTGCCAGCAGGACGGGGTATGGGTCCTACAATGAGCAGTTCTTC.

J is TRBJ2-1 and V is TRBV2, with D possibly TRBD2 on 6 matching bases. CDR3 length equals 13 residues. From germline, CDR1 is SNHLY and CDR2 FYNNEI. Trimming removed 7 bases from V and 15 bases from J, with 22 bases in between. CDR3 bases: TGTGCCAGCACCGCGATAGCGGCCGGGGTCGGGTTCTTC. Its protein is CASTAIAAGVGFF.

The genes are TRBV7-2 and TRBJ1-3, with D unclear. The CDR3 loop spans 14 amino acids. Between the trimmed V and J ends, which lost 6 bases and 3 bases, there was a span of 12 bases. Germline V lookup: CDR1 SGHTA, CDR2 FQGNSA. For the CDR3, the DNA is TGTGCCAGCAGACCCCAGCGTAATGGAAACACCATATATTTT. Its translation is CASRPQRNGNTIYF.

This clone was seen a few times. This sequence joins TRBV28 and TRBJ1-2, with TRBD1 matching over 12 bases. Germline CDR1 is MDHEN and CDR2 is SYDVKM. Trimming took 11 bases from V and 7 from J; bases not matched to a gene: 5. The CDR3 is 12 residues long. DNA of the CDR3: TGTGCCGGGGGACAGGGGGCATCTGGCTACACCTTC. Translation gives CAGGQGASGYTF.